These T cell receptor beta chains were read from a single sample in a study of blood T cell repertoires in COVID-19. The table came from immunoSEQ multiplex PCR; TCRdb's copy has only in-frame clones and leaves some out. Seen here are about 140,000 clones, around 83% observed once, and the top ten hold 1.5% to 2%. Sequenced: peripheral blood. The receptors stem from a human donor in a cohort sampled during active COVID-19. Both conserved end residues are part of each CDR3.

TRBJ1-1 | TRBV18 | CASSPSGGNTEAFF
TRBJ2-5 | TRBV7-9 | CASSGLAGVLGTQYF
TRBJ2-1 | TRBV4-2 | CASSQSDRDPYNEQFF
TRBJ1-5 | TRBV30 | CAWSRQGIGQPQHF
TRBJ2-7 | TRBV3-1/TRBV3-2 | CASSQGTGNYEQYF
TRBJ2-6 | TRBV4-1 | CASSQGHSSGANVLTF
TRBJ2-3 | TRBV7-3 | CASSLLGGSTDTQYF
TRBJ1-5 | TRBV28 | CASSSRKGGNQPQHF
TRBJ2-3 | TRBV7-9 | CASSLAAAAAQYF
TRBJ2-7 | TRBV9 | CASSVELAGYEQYF
TRBJ2-1 | TRBV29-1 | CSVPQGLSSYNEQFF
TRBJ2-7 | TRBV7-6 | CASSPGAYEQYF
TRBJ2-7 | TRBV11-3 | CASSLYEGEQYF
TRBJ2-5 | TRBV6-2/TRBV6-3 | CASSYQILTETQYF
TRBJ1-3 | TRBV19 | CASRASGVGNTIYF
TRBJ2-1 | TRBV3-1/TRBV3-2 | CASSHSVILAGGTEQFF
TRBJ2-1 | TRBV7-2 | CASRPSGMVYNEQFF
TRBJ1-2 | TRBV7-9 | CASSPDGGYGYTF
TRBJ2-7 | TRBV3-1/TRBV3-2 | CASSQAAVASGSSYEQYF
TRBJ2-7 | TRBV6-5 | CATKGTGVGEQYF
TRBJ2-2 | TRBV4-2 | CASSQDPAGGTGELFF
TRBJ1-5 | TRBV4-3 | CASSRDRGNQPQHF
TRBJ1-3 | TRBV18 | CASSRDGRAYF
TRBJ2-3 | TRBV15 | CATSRGTSGIGTDTQYF
TRBJ1-2 | TRBV5-5 | CASSSRPVQGNYGYTF
TRBJ2-7 | TRBV28 | CASSSGQGTYEQYF
TRBJ2-1 | TRBV9 | CASSGEGQGAWNEQFF
TRBJ2-2 | TRBV6-5 | CASSRDSATGELFF